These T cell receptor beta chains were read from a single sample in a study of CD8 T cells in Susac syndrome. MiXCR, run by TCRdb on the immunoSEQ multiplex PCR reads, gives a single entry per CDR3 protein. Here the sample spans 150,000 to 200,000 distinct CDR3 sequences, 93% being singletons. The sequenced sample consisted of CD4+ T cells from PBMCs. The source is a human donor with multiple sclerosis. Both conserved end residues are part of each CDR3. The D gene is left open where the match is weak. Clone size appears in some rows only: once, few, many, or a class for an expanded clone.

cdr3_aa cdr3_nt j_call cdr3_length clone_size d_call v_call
CSAEGGAGTVGETQYF TGCAGTGCGGAAGGGGGGGCGGGAACGGTCGGAGAGACCCAGTACTTC TRBJ2-5 16 NA NA TRBV20-1
CAIRSTGLHNEQFF TGTGCCATCAGATCGACAGGGCTCCACAATGAGCAGTTCTTC TRBJ2-1 14 NA TRBD1 TRBV10-3
CASSLEGYNTEAFF TGTGCCAGCAGTTTAGAGGGCTACAACACTGAAGCTTTCTTT TRBJ1-1 14 NA NA TRBV6-2/TRBV6-3
CASSQTRQGDGYTF TGTGCCAGCAGCCAGACGAGGCAGGGGGATGGCTACACCTTC TRBJ1-2 14 NA TRBD1 TRBV3-1
CSAREPGRELGPQHF TGCAGTGCTAGGGAACCGGGAAGGGAACTTGGGCCCCAGCATTTT TRBJ1-5 15 NA NA TRBV20-1
CASSPSSGFWEQFF TGTGCCAGCAGCCCCAGCTCCGGGTTCTGGGAGCAGTTCTTC TRBJ2-1 14 NA NA TRBV11-2
CASSKGVGAEAFF TGCGCCAGCAGCAAGGGGGTCGGAGCTGAAGCTTTCTTT TRBJ1-1 13 NA NA TRBV5-1
CATSDGSKGNTGELFF TGTGCCACCAGTGATGGTTCGAAGGGGAACACCGGGGAGCTGTTTTTT TRBJ2-2 16 NA NA TRBV24-1
CSAQTSGLYEQYF TGCAGTGCGCAGACTAGCGGTCTCTACGAGCAGTACTTC TRBJ2-7 13 once TRBD2 TRBV20-1
CASSEARWADGYTF TGTGCCAGCAGTGAAGCGCGATGGGCTGATGGCTACACCTTC TRBJ1-2 14 NA NA TRBV6-1
CASSRAVTGELFF TGTGCCAGCAGCAGGGCGGTAACCGGGGAGCTGTTTTTT TRBJ2-2 13 NA NA TRBV7-8